This T cell receptor (beta chain) was retrieved from a study of Graves' ophthalmopathy and Graves' hyperthyroidism. Study in general: The study drew peripheral blood at initial diagnosis, before any treatment.

Participants with hyperthyroidism, aged 18 to 65, were newly diagnosed with under 2 months' duration. Isolation of PBMCs was performed using 10 ml of fresh peripheral blood. The CDR3 length is 16 residues. V was cut by 0 bases and J by 7 bases, with 21 bases left in between. Germline lookup yields CDR1 GTSNPN and CDR2 SVGIG (reference sequence). This clonotype was counted a few times. As yet, its antigen is unknown. RNA transcripts were the template, and TCR beta CDR3 regions were amplified from them. HTBI-primed first-round RT-PCR preceded second-round multiplex PCR. TCRdb processed the multiplex PCR reads anew with MiXCR; each CDR3 protein has one entry. The table shows fewer than 650,000 distinct CDR3 sequences, with about 24% occurring only once. General study points: Most thyroid clonotypes with frequency above 0.001 were detected in blood too.

The receptor was isolated from a woman younger than 35 with stable Graves' hyperthyroidism. Some clones in this sample may be carry-over from other donors' samples. V gene TRBV30 combines with J gene TRBJ1-2; tentative D call: TRBD1 (5 bases). The sequenced sample was peripheral blood. CDR3 sequence: CAWSVDPVPGVAGYTF. CDR3 nucleotide sequence: TGTGCCTGGAGTGTGGATCCGGTGCCGGGGGTTGCTGGCTACACCTTC.